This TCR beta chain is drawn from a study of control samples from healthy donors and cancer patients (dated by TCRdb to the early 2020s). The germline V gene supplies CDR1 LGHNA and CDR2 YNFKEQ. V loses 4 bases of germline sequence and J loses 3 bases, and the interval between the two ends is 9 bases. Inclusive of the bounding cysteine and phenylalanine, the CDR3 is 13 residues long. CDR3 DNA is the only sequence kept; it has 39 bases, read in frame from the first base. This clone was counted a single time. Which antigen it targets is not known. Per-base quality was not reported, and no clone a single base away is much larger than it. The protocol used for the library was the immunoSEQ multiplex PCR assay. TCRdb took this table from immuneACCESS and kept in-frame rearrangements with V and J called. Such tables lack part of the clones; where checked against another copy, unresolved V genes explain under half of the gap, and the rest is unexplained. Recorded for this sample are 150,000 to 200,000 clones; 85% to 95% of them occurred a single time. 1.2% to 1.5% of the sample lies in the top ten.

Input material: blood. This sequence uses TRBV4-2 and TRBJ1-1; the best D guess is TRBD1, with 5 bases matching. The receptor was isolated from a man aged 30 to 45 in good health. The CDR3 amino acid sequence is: CASSPTDYTEAFF. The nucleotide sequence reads TGTGCCAGCAGCCCGACAGATTACACTGAAGCTTTCTTT.